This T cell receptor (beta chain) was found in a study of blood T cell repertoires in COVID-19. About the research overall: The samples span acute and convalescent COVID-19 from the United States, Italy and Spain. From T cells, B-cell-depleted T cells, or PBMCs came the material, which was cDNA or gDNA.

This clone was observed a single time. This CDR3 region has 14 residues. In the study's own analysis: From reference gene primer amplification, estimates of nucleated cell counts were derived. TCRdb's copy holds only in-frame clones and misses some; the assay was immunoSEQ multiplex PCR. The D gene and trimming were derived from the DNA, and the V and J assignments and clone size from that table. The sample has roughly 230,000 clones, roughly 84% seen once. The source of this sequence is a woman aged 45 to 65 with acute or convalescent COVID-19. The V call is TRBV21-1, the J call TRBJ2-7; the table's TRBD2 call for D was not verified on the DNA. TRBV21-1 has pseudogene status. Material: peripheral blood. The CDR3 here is CATPELAGTYEQYF. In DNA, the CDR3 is TGTGCCACCCCCGAGCTAGCGGGTACCTACGAGCAGTACTTC.